This is a list of T cell receptor beta chains from one sample in a study of cytomegalovirus exposure and HLA in healthy donors. Data came from immunoSEQ multiplex PCR; TCRdb stores just in-frame clones and leaves some out. The sample has over 100,000 clones, 60% to 80% seen once. What was sequenced was PBMCs. These receptors were collected from a male donor in good health and CMV-seronegative. Both conserved end residues are part of each CDR3. Each record gives: CDR3 length, clone size, V gene, D gene, J gene, CDR3 protein, CDR3 DNA. A D gene is named only where the DNA matches it firmly. For some rows the clone size is stated as once, few or many, or as a class when expanded; others skip it.

>14|-|TRBV4-3|-|TRBJ1-2
CASSQVGVQSGYTF
TGCGCCAGCAGCCAAGTCGGGGTTCAGAGCGGCTACACCTTC
>15|-|TRBV4-3|TRBD2|TRBJ2-2
CASSPGGSNTGELFF
TGCGCCAGCAGCCCCGGGGGGTCGAACACCGGGGAGCTGTTTTTT
>16|-|TRBV27|TRBD2|TRBJ2-5
CASSLRGLAGVETQYF
TGTGCCAGCAGTTTAAGGGGGCTAGCGGGGGTAGAGACCCAGTACTTC
>13|-|TRBV5-6|-|TRBJ1-2
CASSLDTVYGYTF
TGTGCCAGCAGCTTGGACACAGTCTATGGCTACACCTTC
>14|-|TRBV6-1|-|TRBJ1-6
CASSEVAEPSPLHF
TGTGCCAGCAGTGAAGTGGCAGAACCCTCACCCCTCCACTTT
>17|-|TRBV9|-|TRBJ2-2
CASSVSHLTHVTGELFF
TGTGCCAGCAGCGTAAGCCACCTAACCCACGTAACCGGGGAGCTGTTTTTT
>16|once|TRBV7-2|TRBD1|TRBJ2-5
CASSPRTGGALETQYF
TGTGCCAGCAGCCCGAGGACAGGGGGCGCGTTGGAGACCCAGTACTTC
>13|-|TRBV11-2|-|TRBJ2-3
CASKRTYTDTQYF
TGTGCCAGCAAACGGACTTACACAGATACGCAGTATTTT
>16|-|TRBV13|-|TRBJ1-2
CASFGYPRQLNYGYTF
TGTGCCAGCTTTGGCTACCCGAGACAGCTAAACTATGGCTACACCTTC
>12|-|TRBV29-1|TRBD1|TRBJ2-7
CSVGQGTYEQYF
TGCAGCGTCGGACAGGGAACCTACGAGCAGTACTTC
>15|few|TRBV5-5|TRBD1|TRBJ2-1
CASRLDRALLNEQFF
TGTGCCAGCAGATTGGACAGGGCGCTGTTAAATGAGCAGTTCTTC
>19|few|TRBV19|-|TRBJ2-2
CASTPVGSWAGTNTGELFF
TGTGCCAGTACCCCAGTGGGGAGCTGGGCGGGTACGAACACCGGGGAGCTGTTTTTT
>15|-|TRBV9|TRBD1|TRBJ2-5
CASSITGVAEETQYF
TGTGCCAGCAGCATCACAGGGGTCGCAGAAGAGACCCAGTACTTC
>14|-|TRBV6-6|TRBD1|TRBJ2-3
CASIIDRDTDTQYF
TGTGCCAGCATTATCGACAGGGACACAGATACGCAGTATTTT
>15|once|TRBV2|-|TRBJ2-7
CASSTRQALSYEQYF
TGTGCCAGCAGTACCCGACAGGCCCTTTCCTACGAGCAGTACTTC
>14|-|TRBV6-5|-|TRBJ1-6
CASKLGRGNSPLHF
TGTGCCAGCAAATTGGGCAGGGGAAATTCACCCCTCCACTTT
>16|-|TRBV19|-|TRBJ2-5
CASSIGGDGNQETQYF
TGTGCCAGTAGTATAGGGGGGGACGGTAACCAAGAGACCCAGTACTTC
>15|-|TRBV9|-|TRBJ2-2
CASSVGLTNTGELFF
TGTGCCAGCAGCGTCGGACTTACGAACACCGGGGAGCTGTTTTTT
>15|-|TRBV5-4|-|TRBJ2-5
CASSLVSEGGETQYF
TGTGCCAGCAGCTTGGTAAGCGAGGGAGGAGAGACCCAGTACTTC
>14|-|TRBV2|-|TRBJ1-2
CASSEEAGLYGYTF
TGTGCCAGCAGTGAGGAGGCCGGACTCTATGGCTACACCTTC
>18|-|TRBV5-6|TRBD1|TRBJ1-6
CASSLSIRGFSYNSPLHF
TGTGCCAGCAGCCTGTCCATCAGGGGGTTCTCCTATAATTCACCCCTCCACTTT
>13|many|TRBV6-1|-|TRBJ2-7
CASSEWEASEQYF
TGTGCCAGCAGTGAATGGGAGGCCTCCGAGCAGTACTTC
>13|-|TRBV6-6|-|TRBJ1-5
CASSYPHGQPQHF
TGTGCCAGCAGTTACCCCCACGGGCAGCCCCAGCATTTT
>13|-|TRBV7-2|-|TRBJ2-7
CASSVDGDDEQYF
TGTGCCAGCAGCGTTGACGGAGATGACGAGCAGTACTTC
>17|-|TRBV10-2|TRBD2|TRBJ2-2
CASSESWGGGATGELFF
TGCGCCAGCAGTGAGTCCTGGGGCGGGGGGGCGACCGGGGAGCTGTTTTTT
>14|-|TRBV7-7|TRBD2|TRBJ2-5
CASSAGLAKQTQYF
TGTGCTAGCAGCGCCGGACTAGCGAAACAGACCCAGTACTTC
>13|-|TRBV6-5|-|TRBJ2-7
CASLPGGVDEQYF
TGTGCCAGCCTCCCTGGAGGGGTGGACGAGCAGTACTTC
>15|-|TRBV9|-|TRBJ2-2
CASSERNLNTGELFF
TGTGCCAGCAGCGAACGAAACCTAAACACCGGGGAGCTGTTTTTT
>14|-|TRBV4-1|-|TRBJ2-7
CASSQGGRGYEQYF
TGCGCCAGCAGCCAAGGAGGTCGTGGCTACGAGCAGTACTTC
>15|few|TRBV7-9|TRBD1|TRBJ1-2
CASSSPGQVYYGYTF
TGTGCCAGCAGCTCTCCGGGACAGGTTTACTATGGCTACACCTTC
>14|-|TRBV5-1|TRBD2|TRBJ2-1
CASSSSGGGNEQFF
TGCGCCAGCAGCTCTAGCGGGGGGGGCAATGAGCAGTTCTTC
>12|few|TRBV6-1|-|TRBJ1-1
CASNPDRFEAFF
TGTGCCAGCAACCCCGACAGGTTTGAAGCTTTCTTT
>15|-|TRBV10-2|-|TRBJ1-5
CASSGRGEADQPQHF
TGCGCCAGCAGTGGTCGAGGGGAGGCTGATCAGCCCCAGCATTTT
>14|-|TRBV4-3|-|TRBJ1-5
CASSQGVSNQPQHF
TGCGCCAGCAGCCAAGGCGTTAGCAATCAGCCCCAGCATTTT
>15|-|TRBV2|-|TRBJ1-6
CASSEEYRDNSPLHF
TGTGCCAGCAGTGAAGAGTACAGGGACAATTCACCCCTCCACTTT
>13|-|TRBV6-5|-|TRBJ2-3
CASTRDFTDTQCF
TGTGCCAGCACCAGGGACTTCACAGATACGCAGTGTTTT
>14|-|TRBV6-4|TRBD1|TRBJ1-2
CASSPGQGNYGYTF
TGTGCCAGCAGTCCGGGACAGGGAAACTATGGCTACACCTTC
>15|-|TRBV9|-|TRBJ2-7
CASSPRSASSYEQYF
TGTGCCAGCAGCCCCCGGTCAGCGAGCTCCTACGAGCAGTACTTC
>16|-|TRBV7-9|-|TRBJ1-1
CASSLGQPGPNTEAFF
TGTGCCAGCAGCTTAGGTCAGCCAGGGCCGAACACTGAAGCTTTCTTT
>15|-|TRBV7-9|-|TRBJ2-2
CASSFGTDYTGELFF
TGTGCCAGCAGCTTCGGGACTGACTACACCGGGGAGCTGTTTTTT
>13|-|TRBV5-8|TRBD1|TRBJ1-6
CATEDRGTSPLHF
TGTGCCACCGAGGACAGGGGGACTTCACCCCTCCACTTT